The entry that follows covers one T cell receptor (beta chain) sequence. What was sequenced were expressed TCRB transcripts, since all of the isolated RNA had been reverse transcribed. TCRdb's table, derived via immunoSEQ multiplex PCR, lists solely in-frame clones and lacks some. The repertoire consists of fewer than 350,000 clones, with roughly a fifth occurring once and the leading ten covering about 0.045%. CDR3 length equals 14 residues. Trimming removed 0 bases from V and 3 bases from J, with 4 bases in between. In germline, CDR1 is SGHDT, CDR2 YYEEEE. The data were obtained in a study of beta chain features in type 1 diabetes.

V and J are TRBV5-6 and TRBJ2-6; D not resolved. The sequence was collected from a woman younger than 35 in good health. The specimen sequenced was naive CD4+ T cells from blood. The CDR3: CASSLAGGANVLTF. The CDR3 nucleotides are TGTGCCAGCAGCTTGGCCGGTGGGGCCAACGTCCTGACTTTC.